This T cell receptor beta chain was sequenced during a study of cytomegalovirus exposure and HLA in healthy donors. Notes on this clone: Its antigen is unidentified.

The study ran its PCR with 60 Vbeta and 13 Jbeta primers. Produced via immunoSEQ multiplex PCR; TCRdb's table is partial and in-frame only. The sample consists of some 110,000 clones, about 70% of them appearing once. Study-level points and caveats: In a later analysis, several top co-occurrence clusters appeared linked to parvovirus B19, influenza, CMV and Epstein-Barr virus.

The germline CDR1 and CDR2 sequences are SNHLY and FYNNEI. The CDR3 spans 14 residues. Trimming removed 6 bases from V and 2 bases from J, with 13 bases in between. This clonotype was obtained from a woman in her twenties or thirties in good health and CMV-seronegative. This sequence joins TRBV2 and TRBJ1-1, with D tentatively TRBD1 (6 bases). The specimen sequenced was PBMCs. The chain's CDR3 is CASSGWGRNTEAFF. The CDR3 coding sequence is TGTGCCAGCAGCGGGTGGGGGCGAAACACTGAAGCTTTCTTT.